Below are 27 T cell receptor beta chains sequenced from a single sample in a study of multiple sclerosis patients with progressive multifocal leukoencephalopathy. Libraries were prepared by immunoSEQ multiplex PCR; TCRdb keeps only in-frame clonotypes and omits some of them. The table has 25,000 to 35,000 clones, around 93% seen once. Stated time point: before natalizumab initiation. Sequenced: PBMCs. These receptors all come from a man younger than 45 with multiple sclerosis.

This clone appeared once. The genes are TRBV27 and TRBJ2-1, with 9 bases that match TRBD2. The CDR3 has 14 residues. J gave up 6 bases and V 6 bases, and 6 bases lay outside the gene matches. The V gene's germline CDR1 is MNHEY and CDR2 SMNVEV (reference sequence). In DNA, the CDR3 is TGTGCCAGCAGGTGGCGGGAGGGACTCAATGAGCAGTTCTTC. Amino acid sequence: CASRWREGLNEQFF.

The CDR3 loop is CAWSGSSGADEQYV. Written as DNA, the CDR3 is TGTGCCTGGAGTGGCTCTAGCGGTGCGGACGAGCAGTACGTC. The rearrangement uses TRBV30 and TRBJ2-7; TRBD2 matches at 7 bases. V dropped 1 base and J dropped 5; count of bases not matched to a gene: 8. Germline CDR1 reads GTSNPN; CDR2 reads SVGIG (reference sequence). CDR3 size: 14 residues.

CDR3 DNA: TGTGCCAGCAGCTTAGGGGAGGACAGGGACTATGGCTACACCTTC. Amino acid sequence: CASSLGEDRDYGYTF. The rearrangement joins TRBV11-2 to TRBJ1-2; 8 nucleotides align to TRBD1. Trimming removed 1 base from V and 3 bases from J; junction bases left unmatched: 4. This CDR3 spans 15 amino acids. From germline, CDR1 is SGHAT and CDR2 FQNNGV. Using reference TRBV11-2 and TRBJ1-2 for the parts outside the CDR3, the full variable domain is EAGVAQSPRYKIIEKRQSVAFWCNPISGHATLYWYQQILGQGPKLLIQFQNNGVVDDSQLPKDRFSAERLKGVDSTLKIQPAKLEDSAVYLCASSLGEDRDYGYTFGSGTRLTVV.

The CDR3: CASSLERMGTGELFF. In DNA, the CDR3 is TGTGCCAGCAGCTTAGAACGTATGGGCACCGGGGAGCTGTTTTTT. V and J are TRBV11-2 and TRBJ2-2; D ambiguous. The germline V gene encodes CDR1 SGHAT and CDR2 FQNNGV. V shed 0 bases and J shed 4 bases, with 9 bases lying between them. This CDR3 has 15 residues.

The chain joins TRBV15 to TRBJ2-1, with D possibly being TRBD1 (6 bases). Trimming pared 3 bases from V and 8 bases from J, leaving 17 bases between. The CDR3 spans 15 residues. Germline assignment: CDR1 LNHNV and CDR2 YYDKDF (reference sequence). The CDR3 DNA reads TGTGCCACCAGCAGCAGTCCCGGCGGACAGTATGAGCAGTTCTTC. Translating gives CATSSSPGGQYEQFF. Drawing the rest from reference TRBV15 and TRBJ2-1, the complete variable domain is DAMVIQNPRYQVTQFGKPVTLSCSQTLNHNVMYWYQQKSSQAPKLLFHYYDKDFNNEADTPDNFQSRRPNTSFCFLDIRSPGLGDTAMYLCATSSSPGGQYEQFFGPGTRLTVL.

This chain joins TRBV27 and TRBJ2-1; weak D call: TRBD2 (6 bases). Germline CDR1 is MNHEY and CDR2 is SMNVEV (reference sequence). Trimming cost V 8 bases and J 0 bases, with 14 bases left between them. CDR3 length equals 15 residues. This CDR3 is CASRVGGSSYNEQFF. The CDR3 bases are TGTGCCAGCCGCGTGGGGGGAAGCTCCTACAATGAGCAGTTCTTC.

Here the CDR3 DNA reads TGTGCCAGCAGCTTGGCCGGTAGGGCTAGCTGGGGCACAGATACGCAGTATTTT. Its protein product is CASSLAGRASWGTDTQYF. V is TRBV5-4 and J is TRBJ2-3; D is perhaps TRBD2 (5 bases). Germline V gene sequence: CDR1 SGHNT, CDR2 YYREEE (reference sequence). The CDR3 is 18 amino acids. The V and J ends lost 0 bases and 1 base respectively, with 18 bases between them.

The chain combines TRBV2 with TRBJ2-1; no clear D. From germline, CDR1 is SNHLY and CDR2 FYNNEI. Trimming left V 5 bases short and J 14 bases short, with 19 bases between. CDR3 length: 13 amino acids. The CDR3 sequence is CASSWSEESVKFF. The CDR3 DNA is TGTGCCAGCAGTTGGAGTGAGGAGAGCGTGAAGTTCTTC.

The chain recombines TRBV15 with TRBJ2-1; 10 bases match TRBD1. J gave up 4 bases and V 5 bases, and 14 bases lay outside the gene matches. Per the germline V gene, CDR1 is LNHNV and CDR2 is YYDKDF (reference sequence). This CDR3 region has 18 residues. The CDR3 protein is CATSVDGAGQGTYNEQFF. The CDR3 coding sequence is TGTGCCACCAGCGTCGATGGGGCGGGACAGGGGACGTACAATGAGCAGTTCTTC.

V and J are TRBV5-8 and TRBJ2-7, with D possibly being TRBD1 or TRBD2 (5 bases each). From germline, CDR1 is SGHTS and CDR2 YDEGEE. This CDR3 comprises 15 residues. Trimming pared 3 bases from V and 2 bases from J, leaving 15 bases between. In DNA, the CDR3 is TGTGCCAGCAGCTGGGGGTCTGATCTCGCCTACGAGCAGTACGTC. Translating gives CASSWGSDLAYEQYV.

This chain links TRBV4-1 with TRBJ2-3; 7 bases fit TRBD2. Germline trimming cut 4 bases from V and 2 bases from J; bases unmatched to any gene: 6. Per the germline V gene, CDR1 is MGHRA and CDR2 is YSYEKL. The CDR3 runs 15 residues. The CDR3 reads CASSPRLAFTDTQYF. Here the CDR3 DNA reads TGCGCCAGCAGCCCAAGACTAGCTTTCACAGATACGCAGTATTTT.

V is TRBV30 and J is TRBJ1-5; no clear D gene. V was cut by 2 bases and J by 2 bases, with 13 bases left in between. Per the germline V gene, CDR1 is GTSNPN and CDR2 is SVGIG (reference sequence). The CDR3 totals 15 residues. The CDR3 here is CAWSLEGSGNQPQHF. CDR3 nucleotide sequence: TGTGCCTGGAGTCTAGAGGGTAGCGGCAATCAGCCCCAGCATTTT.

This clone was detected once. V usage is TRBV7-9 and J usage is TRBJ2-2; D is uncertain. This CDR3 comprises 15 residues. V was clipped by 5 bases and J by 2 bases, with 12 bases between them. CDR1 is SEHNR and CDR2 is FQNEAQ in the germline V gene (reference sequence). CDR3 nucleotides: TGTGCCAGCAGCGGTGTCGCCCTAAACACCGGGGAGCTGTTTTTT. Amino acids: CASSGVALNTGELFF.

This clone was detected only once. The CDR3 loop reads CASSLDGDLGELFF. CDR3 in DNA: TGTGCCAGCAGCTTGGATGGGGACCTCGGGGAGCTGTTTTTT. This chain connects TRBV5-4 to TRBJ2-2; D might be TRBD1 or TRBD2, each matching 5 bases. V was clipped by 0 bases and J by 7 bases, with 10 bases between them. CDR1 and CDR2 (germline): SGHNT, YYREEE (reference sequence). This CDR3 has 14 amino acids.

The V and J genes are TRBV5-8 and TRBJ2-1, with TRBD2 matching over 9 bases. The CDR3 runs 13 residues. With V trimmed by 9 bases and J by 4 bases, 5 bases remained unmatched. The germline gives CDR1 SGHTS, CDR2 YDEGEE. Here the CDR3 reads CATRLAGYNEQFF. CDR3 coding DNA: TGTGCCACCCGGCTAGCGGGGTACAATGAGCAGTTCTTC.

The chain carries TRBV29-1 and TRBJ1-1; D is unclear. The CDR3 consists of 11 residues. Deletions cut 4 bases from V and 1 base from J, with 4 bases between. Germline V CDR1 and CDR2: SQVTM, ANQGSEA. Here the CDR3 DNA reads TGCAGCGTTGGAGCGAACACTGAAGCTTTCTTT. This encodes CSVGANTEAFF.

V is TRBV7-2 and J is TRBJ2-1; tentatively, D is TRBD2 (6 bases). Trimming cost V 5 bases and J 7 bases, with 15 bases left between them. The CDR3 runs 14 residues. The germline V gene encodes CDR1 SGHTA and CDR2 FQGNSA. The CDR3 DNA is TGTGCCAGCAGCCCCCCCGCGGGGCGGAATGAGCAGTTCTTC. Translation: CASSPPAGRNEQFF.

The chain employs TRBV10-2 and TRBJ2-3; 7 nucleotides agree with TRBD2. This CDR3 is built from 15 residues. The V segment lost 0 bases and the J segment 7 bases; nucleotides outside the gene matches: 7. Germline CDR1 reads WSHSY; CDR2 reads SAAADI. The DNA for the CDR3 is TGCGCCAGCAGTGAGTCGGGAGGGACCATCCATACGCAGTATTTT. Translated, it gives CASSESGGTIHTQYF.

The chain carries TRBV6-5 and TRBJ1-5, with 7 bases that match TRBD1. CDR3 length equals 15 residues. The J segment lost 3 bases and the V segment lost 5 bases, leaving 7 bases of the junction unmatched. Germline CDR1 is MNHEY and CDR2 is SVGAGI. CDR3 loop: CASSPQGGINQPQHF. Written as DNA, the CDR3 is TGTGCCAGCAGTCCTCAGGGGGGAATCAATCAGCCCCAGCATTTT.

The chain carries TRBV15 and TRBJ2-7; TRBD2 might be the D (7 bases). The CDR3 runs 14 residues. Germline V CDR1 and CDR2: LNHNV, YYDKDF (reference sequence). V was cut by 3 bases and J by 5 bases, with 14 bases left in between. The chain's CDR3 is CATSSVWGGNEQYF. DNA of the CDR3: TGTGCCACCAGCAGTGTCTGGGGGGGCAACGAGCAGTACTTC.

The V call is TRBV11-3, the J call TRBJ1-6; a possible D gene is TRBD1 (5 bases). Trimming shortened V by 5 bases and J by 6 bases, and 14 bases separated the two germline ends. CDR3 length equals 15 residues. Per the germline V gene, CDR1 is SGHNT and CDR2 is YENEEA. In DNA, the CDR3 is TGTGCCAGCAGCACAGTTACAGGCTTTAATTCACCCCTCCACTTT. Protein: CASSTVTGFNSPLHF.

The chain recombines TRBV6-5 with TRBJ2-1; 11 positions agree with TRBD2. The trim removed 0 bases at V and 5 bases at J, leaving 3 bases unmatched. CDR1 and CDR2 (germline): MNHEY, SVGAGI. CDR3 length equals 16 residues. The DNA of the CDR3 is TGTGCCAGCAGTTACTCCGGGACTAGCGGCCACAATGAGCAGTTCTTC. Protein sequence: CASSYSGTSGHNEQFF.

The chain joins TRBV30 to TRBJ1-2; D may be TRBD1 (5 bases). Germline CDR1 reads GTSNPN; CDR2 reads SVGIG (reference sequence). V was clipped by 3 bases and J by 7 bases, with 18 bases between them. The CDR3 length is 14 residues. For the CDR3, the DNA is TGTGCCTGGAGGTCGGGCCCCCTCGGGGGTGGCTACACCTTC. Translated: CAWRSGPLGGGYTF.

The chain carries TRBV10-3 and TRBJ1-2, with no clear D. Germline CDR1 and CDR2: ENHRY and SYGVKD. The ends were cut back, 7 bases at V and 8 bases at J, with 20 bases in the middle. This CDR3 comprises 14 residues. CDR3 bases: TGTGCCATCACTGACATGGACCCTCAGAACGGCTACACCTTC. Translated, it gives CAITDMDPQNGYTF.

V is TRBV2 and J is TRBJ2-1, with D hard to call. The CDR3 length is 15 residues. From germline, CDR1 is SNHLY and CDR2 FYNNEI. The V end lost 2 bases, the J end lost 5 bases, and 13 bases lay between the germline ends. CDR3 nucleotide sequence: TGTGCCAGCAGTGAATATGGATACCTCAACAATGAGCAGTTCTTC. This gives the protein CASSEYGYLNNEQFF.

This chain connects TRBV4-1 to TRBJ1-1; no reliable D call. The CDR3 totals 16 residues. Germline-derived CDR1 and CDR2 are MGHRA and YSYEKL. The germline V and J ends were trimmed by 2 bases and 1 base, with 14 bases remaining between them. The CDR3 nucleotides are TGCGCCAGCAGCCAATTTACTGGCGGACCGAACACTGAAGCTTTCTTT. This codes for CASSQFTGGPNTEAFF.

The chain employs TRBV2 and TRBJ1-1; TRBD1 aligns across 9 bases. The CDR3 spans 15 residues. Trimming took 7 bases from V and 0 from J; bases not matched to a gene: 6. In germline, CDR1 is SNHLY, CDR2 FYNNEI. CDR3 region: CASTGTGSMNTEAFF. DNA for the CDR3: TGTGCCAGCACTGGGACAGGGTCTATGAACACTGAAGCTTTCTTT.